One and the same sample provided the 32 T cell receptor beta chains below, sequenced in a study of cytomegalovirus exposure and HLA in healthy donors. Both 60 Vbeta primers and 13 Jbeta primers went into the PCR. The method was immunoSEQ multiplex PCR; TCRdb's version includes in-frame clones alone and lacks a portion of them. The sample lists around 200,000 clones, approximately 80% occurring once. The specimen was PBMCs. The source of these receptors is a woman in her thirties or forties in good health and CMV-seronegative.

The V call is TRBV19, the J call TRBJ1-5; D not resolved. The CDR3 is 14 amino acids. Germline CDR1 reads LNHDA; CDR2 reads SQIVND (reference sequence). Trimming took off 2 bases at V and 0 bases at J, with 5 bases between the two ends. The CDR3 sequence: CASSIRNSNQPQHF. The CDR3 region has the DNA TGTGCCAGTAGTATACGTAATAGCAATCAGCCCCAGCATTTT.

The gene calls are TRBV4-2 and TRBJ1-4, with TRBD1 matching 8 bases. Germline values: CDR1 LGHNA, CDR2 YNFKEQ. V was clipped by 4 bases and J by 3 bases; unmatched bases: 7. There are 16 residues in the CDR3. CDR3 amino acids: CASSRIPGQANEKLFF. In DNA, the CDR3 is TGTGCCAGCAGCCGCATACCGGGACAGGCTAATGAAAAACTGTTTTTT.

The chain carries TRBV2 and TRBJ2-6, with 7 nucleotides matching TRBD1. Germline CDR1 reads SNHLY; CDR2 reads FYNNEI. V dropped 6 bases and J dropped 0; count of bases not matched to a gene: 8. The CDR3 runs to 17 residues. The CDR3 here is CASRDRAGYSGANVLTF. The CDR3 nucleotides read TGTGCCAGCAGAGACAGGGCTGGCTACTCTGGGGCCAACGTCCTGACTTTC.

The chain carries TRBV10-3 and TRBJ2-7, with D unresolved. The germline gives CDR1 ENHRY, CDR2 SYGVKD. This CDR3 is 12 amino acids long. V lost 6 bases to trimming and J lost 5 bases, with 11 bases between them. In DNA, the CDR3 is TGTGCCATCAGGGCCGGAGTGGACGAGCAGTACTTC. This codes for CAIRAGVDEQYF.

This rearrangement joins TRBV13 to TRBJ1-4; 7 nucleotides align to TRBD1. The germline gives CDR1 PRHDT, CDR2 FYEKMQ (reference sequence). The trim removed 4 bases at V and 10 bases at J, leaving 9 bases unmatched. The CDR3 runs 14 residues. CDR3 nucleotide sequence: TGTGCCAGCAGCTCTGACAGGGTCCGTCGAAAACTGTTTTTT. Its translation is CASSSDRVRRKLFF. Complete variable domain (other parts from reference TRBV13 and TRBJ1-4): AAGVIQSPRHLIKEKRETATLKCYPIPRHDTVYWYQQGPGQDPQFLISFYEKMQSDKGSIPDRFSAQQFSDYHSELNMSSLELGDSALYFCASSSDRVRRKLFFGSGTQLSVL.

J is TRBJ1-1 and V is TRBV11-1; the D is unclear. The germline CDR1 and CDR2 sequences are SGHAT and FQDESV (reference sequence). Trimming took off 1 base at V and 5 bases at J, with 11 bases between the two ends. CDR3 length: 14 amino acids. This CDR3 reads CASSLGGPGTEAFF. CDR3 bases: TGTGCCAGCAGCTTAGGCGGCCCGGGGACTGAAGCTTTCTTT.

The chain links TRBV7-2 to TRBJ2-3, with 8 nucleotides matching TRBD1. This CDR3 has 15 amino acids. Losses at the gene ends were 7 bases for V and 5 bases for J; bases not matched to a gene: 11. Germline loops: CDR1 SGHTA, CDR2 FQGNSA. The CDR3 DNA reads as TGTGCCAGCAACCCAAGGACAGGGTTTATAGATACGCAGTATTTT. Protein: CASNPRTGFIDTQYF.

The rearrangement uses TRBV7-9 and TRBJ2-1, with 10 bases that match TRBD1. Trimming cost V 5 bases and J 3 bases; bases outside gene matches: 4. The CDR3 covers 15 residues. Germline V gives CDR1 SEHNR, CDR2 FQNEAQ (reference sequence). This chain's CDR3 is CASSQGQGFYNEQFF. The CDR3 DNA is TGTGCCAGCAGCCAGGGACAGGGGTTCTACAATGAGCAGTTCTTC.

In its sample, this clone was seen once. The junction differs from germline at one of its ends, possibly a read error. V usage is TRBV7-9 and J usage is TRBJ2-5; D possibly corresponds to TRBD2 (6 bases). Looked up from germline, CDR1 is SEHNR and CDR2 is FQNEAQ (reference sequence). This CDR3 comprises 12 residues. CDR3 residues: CSSSRERETQYF. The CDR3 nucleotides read TGTTCCAGCAGCCGGGAGAGAGAGACCCAGTACTTC. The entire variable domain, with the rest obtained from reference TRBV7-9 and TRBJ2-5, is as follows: DTGVSQNPRHKITKRGQNVTFRCDPISEHNRLYWYRQTLGQGPEFLTYFQNEAQLEKSRLLSDRFSAERPKGSFSTLEIQRTEQGDSAMYLCSSSRERETQYFGPGTRLLVL.

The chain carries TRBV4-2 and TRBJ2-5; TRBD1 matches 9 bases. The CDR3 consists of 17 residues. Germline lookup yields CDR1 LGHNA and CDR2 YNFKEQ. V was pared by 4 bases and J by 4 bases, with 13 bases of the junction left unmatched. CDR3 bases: TGTGCCAGCAGCCGAACAGGGGGCGAGGTAAACGTAGAGACCCAGTACTTC. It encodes CASSRTGGEVNVETQYF.

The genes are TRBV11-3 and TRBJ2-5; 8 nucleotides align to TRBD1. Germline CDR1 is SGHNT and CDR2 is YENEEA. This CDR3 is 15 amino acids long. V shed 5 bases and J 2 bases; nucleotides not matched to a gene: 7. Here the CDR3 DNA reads TGTGCCAGCAGCCCTATCAGGGACAGGCAAGAGACCCAGTACTTC. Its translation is CASSPIRDRQETQYF. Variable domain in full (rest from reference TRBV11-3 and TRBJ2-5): EAGVVQSPRYKIIEKKQPVAFWCNPISGHNTLYWYLQNLGQGPELLIRYENEEAVDDSQLPKDRFSAERLKGVDSTLKIQPAELGDSAVYLCASSPIRDRQETQYFGPGTRLLVL.

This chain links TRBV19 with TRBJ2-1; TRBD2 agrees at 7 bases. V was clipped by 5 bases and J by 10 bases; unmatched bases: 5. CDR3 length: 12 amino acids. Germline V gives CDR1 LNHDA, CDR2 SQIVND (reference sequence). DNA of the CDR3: TGTGCCAGTAGTGAGCAGGGAGGGGAGCAGTTCTTC. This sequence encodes CASSEQGGEQFF.

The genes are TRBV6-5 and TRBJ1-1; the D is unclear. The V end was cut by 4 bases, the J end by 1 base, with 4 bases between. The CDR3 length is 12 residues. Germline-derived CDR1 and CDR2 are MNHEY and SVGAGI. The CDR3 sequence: CASSFRNTEAFF. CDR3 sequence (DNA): TGTGCCAGCAGTTTCAGGAACACTGAAGCTTTCTTT.

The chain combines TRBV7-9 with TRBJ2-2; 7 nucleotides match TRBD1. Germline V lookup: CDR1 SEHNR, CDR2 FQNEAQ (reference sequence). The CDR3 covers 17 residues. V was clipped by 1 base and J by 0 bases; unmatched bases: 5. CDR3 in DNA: TGTGCCAGCAGCTTAGTGGGACAGATGACGAACACCGGGGAGCTGTTTTTT. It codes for CASSLVGQMTNTGELFF. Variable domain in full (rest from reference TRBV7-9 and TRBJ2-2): DTGVSQNPRHKITKRGQNVTFRCDPISEHNRLYWYRQTLGQGPEFLTYFQNEAQLEKSRLLSDRFSAERPKGSFSTLEIQRTEQGDSAMYLCASSLVGQMTNTGELFFGEGSRLTVL.

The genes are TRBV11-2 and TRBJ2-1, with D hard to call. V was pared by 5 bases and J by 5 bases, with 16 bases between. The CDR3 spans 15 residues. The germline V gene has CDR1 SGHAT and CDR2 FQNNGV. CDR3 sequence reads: CASSPRWMGDNEQFF. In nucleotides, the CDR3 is TGTGCCAGCAGCCCCAGGTGGATGGGTGACAATGAGCAGTTCTTC.

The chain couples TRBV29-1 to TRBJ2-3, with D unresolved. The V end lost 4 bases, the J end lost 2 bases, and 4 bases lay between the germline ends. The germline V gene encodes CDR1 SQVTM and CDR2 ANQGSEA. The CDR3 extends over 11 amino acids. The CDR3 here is CSVGYTDTQYF. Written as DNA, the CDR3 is TGCAGCGTTGGCTACACAGATACGCAGTATTTT.

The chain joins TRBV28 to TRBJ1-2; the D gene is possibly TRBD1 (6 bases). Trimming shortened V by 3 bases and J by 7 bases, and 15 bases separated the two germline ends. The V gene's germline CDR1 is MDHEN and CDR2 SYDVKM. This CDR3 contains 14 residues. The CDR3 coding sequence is TGTGCCAGCAGTTTCGGCAGGGGAGCGCTTGGCTACACCTTC. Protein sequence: CASSFGRGALGYTF.

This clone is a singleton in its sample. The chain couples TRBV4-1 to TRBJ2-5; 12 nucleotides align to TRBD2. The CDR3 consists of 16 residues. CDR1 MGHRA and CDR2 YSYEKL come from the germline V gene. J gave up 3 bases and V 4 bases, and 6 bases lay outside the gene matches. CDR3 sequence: CASSPSRTSGEETQYF. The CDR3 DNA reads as TGCGCCAGCAGCCCCTCAAGGACTAGCGGGGAAGAGACCCAGTACTTC.

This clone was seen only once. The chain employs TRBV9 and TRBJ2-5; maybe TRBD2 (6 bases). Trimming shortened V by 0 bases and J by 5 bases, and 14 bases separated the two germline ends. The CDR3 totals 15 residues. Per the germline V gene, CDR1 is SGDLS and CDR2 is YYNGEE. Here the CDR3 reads CASSVGGGEGETQYF. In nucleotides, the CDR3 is TGTGCCAGCAGCGTAGGAGGAGGGGAAGGCGAGACCCAGTACTTC.

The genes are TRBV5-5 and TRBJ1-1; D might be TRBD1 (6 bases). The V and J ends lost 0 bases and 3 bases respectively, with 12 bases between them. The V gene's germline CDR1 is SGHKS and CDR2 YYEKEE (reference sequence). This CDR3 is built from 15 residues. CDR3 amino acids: CASSLATGLDTEAFF. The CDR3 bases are TGTGCCAGCAGCTTGGCCACAGGGCTGGACACTGAAGCTTTCTTT. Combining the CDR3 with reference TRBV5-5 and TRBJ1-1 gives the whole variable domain DAGVTQSPTHLIKTRGQQVTLRCSPISGHKSVSWYQQVLGQGPQFIFQYYEKEERGRGNFPDRFSARQFPNYSSELNVNALLLGDSALYLCASSLATGLDTEAFFGQGTRLTVV.

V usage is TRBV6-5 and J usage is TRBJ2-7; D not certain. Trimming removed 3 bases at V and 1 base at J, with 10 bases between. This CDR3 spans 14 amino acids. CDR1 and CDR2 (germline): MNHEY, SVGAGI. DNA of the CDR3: TGTGCCAGCAGTTATTCCCCGCTATCCTACGAGCAGTACTTC. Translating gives CASSYSPLSYEQYF.

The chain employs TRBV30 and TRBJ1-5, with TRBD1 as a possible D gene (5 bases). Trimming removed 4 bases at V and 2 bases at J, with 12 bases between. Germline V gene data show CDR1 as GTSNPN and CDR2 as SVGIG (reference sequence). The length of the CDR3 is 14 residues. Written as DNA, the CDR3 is TGTGCCTGGAAAGGGGAAGGGGGCAATCAGCCCCAGCATTTT. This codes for CAWKGEGGNQPQHF. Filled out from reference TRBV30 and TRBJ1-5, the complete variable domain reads SQTIHQWPATLVQPVGSPLSLECTVEGTSNPNLYWYRQAAGRGLQLLFYSVGIGQISSEVPQNLSASRPQDRQFILSSKKLLLSDSGFYLCAWKGEGGNQPQHFGDGTRLSIL.

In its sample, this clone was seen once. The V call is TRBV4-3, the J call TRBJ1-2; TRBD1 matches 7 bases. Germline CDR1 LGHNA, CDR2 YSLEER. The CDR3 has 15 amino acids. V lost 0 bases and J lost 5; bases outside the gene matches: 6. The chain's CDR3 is CASSQDSETGYGYTF. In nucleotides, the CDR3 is TGCGCCAGCAGCCAAGATAGCGAGACAGGGTATGGCTACACCTTC.

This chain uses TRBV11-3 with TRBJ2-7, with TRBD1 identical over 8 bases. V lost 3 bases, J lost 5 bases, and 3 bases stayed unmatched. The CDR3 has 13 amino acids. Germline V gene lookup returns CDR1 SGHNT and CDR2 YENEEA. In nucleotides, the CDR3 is TGTGCCAGCAGCTTGGCAGGGGGCCACGAGCAGTACTTC. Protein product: CASSLAGGHEQYF.

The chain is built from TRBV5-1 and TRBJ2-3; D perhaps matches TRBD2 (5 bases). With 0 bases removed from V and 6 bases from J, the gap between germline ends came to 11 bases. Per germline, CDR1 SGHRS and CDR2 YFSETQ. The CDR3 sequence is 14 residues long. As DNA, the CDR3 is TGCGCCAGCAGCTTGGAGGGTCCGGGGGATACGCAGTATTTT. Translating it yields CASSLEGPGDTQYF.

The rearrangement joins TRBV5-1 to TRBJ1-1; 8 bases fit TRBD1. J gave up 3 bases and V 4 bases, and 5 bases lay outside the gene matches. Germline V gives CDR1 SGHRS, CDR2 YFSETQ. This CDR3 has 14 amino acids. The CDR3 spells CASSLLQGDTEAFF. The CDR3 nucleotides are TGCGCCAGCAGCCTATTACAGGGGGACACTGAAGCTTTCTTT.

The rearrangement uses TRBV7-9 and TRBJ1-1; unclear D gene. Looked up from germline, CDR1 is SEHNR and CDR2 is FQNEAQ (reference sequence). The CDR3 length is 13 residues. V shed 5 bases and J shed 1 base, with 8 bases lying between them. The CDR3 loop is CASSPLSNTEAFF. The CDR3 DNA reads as TGTGCCAGCAGCCCCCTTTCGAACACTGAAGCTTTCTTT.

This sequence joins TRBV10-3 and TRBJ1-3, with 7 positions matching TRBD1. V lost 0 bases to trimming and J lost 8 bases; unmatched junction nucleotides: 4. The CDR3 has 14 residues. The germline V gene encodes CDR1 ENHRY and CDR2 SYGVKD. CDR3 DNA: TGTGCCATCAGTGAGTCCCAGCAGGGGGACACCATATATTTT. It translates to CAISESQQGDTIYF.

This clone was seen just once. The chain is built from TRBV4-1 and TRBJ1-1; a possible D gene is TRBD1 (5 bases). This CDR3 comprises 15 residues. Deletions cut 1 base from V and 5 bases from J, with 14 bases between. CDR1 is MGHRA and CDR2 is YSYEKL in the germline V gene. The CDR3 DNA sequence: TGCGCCAGCAGCCAAGGACAGAGCCGACGAACTGAAGCTTTCTTT. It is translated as CASSQGQSRRTEAFF.

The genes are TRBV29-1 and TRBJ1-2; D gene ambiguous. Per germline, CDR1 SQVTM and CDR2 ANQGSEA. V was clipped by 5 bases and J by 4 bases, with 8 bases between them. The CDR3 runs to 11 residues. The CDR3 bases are TGCAGCGTTAGTACAGCCTATGGCTACACCTTC. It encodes CSVSTAYGYTF.

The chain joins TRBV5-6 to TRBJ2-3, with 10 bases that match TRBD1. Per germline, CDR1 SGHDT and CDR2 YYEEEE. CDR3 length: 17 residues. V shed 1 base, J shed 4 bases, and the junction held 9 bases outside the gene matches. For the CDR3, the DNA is TGTGCCAGCAGCTTGTGGTTGGGACAGGGGTTTTCAGATACGCAGTATTTT. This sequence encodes CASSLWLGQGFSDTQYF.

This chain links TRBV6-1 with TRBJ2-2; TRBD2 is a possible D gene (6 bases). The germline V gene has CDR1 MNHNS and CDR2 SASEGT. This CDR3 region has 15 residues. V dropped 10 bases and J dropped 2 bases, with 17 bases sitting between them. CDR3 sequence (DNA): TGTGCCACTGAGTCGGGGGACTTCAACACCGGGGAGCTGTTTTTT. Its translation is CATESGDFNTGELFF.